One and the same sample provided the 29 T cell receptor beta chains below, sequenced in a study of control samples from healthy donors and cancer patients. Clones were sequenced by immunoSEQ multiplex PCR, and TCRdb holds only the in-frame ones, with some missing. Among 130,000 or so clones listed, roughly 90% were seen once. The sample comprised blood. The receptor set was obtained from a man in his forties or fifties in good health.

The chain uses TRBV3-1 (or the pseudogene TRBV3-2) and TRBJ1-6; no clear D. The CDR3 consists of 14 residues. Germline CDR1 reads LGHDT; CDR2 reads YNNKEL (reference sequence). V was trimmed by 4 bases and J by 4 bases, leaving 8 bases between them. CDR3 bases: TGTGCCAGCAGCCCGGACGGGTATAATTCACCCCTCCACTTT. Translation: CASSPDGYNSPLHF.

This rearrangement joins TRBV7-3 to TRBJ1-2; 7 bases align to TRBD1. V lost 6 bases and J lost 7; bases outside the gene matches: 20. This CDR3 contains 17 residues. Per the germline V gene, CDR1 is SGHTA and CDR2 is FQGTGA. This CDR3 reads CASSSDWDRSRLGGYTF. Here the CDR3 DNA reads TGTGCCAGCAGTTCCGACTGGGACAGAAGCCGCTTGGGTGGCTACACCTTC.

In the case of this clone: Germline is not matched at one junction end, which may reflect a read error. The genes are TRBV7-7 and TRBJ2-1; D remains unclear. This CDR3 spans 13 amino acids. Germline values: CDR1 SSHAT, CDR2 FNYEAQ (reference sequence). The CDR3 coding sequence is TGTGCTAGCAGCTTAGACCTTGAAGGCGAGCAGTTCTTC. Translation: CASSLDLEGEQFF.

CDR3 DNA sequence: TGTGCCAGCCGACAGAACAATCAGCCCCAGCATTTT. This sequence encodes CASRQNNQPQHF. This chain links TRBV27 with TRBJ1-5; tentative D call: TRBD1 (5 bases). The CDR3 contains 12 residues. Germline V gene data show CDR1 as MNHEY and CDR2 as SMNVEV (reference sequence). Between the trimmed V and J ends, which lost 8 bases and 3 bases, there was a span of 8 bases.

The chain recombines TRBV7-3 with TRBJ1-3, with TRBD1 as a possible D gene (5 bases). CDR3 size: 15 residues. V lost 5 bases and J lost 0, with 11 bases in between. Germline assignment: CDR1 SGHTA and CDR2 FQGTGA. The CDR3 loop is CASSAGGSSGNTIYF. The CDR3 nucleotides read TGTGCCAGCAGCGCCGGGGGGAGCTCTGGAAACACCATATATTTT.

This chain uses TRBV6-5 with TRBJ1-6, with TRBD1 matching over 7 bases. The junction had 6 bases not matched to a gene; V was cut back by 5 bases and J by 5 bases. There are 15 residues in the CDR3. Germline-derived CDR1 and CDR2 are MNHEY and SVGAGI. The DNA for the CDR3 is TGTGCCAGCAGTAGCCGACAGGGAGATAATTCACCCCTCCACTTT. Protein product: CASSSRQGDNSPLHF.

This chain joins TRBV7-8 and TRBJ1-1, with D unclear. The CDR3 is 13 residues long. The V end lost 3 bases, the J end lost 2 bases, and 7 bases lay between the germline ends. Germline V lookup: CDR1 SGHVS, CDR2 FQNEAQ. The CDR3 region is CASSFGYNTEAFF. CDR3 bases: TGTGCCAGCAGCTTCGGATATAACACTGAAGCTTTCTTT.

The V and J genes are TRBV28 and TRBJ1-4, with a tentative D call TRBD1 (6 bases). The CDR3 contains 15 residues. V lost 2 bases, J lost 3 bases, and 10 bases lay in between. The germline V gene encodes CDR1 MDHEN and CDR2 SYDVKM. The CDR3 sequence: CASSLGGRANEKLFF. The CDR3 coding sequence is TGTGCCAGCAGTTTAGGGGGGCGAGCTAATGAAAAACTGTTTTTT. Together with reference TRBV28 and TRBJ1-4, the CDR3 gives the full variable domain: DVKVTQSSRYLVKRTGEKVFLECVQDMDHENMFWYRQDPGLGLRLIYFSYDVKMKEKGDIPEGYSVSREKKERFSLILESASTNQTSMYLCASSLGGRANEKLFFGSGTQLSVL.

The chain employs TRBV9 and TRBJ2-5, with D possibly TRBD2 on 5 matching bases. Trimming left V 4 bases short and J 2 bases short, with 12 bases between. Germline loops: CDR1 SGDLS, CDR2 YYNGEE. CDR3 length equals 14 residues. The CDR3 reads CASSSSTTQETQYF. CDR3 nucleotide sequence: TGTGCCAGCAGCTCATCGACTACTCAAGAGACCCAGTACTTC. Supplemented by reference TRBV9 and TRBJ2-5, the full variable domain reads DSGVTQTPKHLITATGQRVTLRCSPRSGDLSVYWYQQSLDQGLQFLIQYYNGEERAKGNILERFSAQQFPDLHSELNLSSLELGDSALYFCASSSSTTQETQYFGPGTRLLVL.

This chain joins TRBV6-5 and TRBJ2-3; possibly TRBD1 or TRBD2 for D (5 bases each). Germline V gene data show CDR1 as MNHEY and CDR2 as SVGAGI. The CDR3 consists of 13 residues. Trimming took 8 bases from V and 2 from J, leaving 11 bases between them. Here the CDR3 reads CASGGRFTDTQYF. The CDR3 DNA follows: TGTGCCAGCGGGGGACGGTTCACAGATACGCAGTATTTT.

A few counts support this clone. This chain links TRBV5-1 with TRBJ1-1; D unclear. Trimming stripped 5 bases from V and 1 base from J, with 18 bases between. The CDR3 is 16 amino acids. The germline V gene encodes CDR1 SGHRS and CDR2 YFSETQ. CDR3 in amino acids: CASRPGSGVANTEAFF. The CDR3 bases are TGCGCCAGCAGGCCAGGCTCTGGAGTGGCGAACACTGAAGCTTTCTTT.

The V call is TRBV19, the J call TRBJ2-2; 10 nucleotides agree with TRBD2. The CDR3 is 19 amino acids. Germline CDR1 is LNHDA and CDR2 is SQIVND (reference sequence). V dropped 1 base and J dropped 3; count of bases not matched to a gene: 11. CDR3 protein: CASSIGPLLAGEHTGELFF. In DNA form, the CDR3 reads TGTGCCAGTAGTATAGGGCCCCTCCTAGCGGGGGAGCACACCGGGGAGCTGTTTTTT.

CDR3 region: CASSYSRETQYF. The CDR3 nucleotides read TGTGCCAGCAGTTACTCCCGAGAGACCCAGTACTTC. The V call is TRBV6-6, the J call TRBJ2-5; the D is unclear. The CDR3 runs 12 residues. Germline V gene data show CDR1 as MNHNY and CDR2 as SVGAGI (reference sequence). V was cut by 0 bases and J by 4 bases, with 3 bases left in between.

In nucleotides, the CDR3 is TGTGCCAGCAGCGTTAAGTCATCGGGGGGGCCGGTCTATACGCAGTATTTT. It codes for CASSVKSSGGPVYTQYF. The chain joins TRBV9 to TRBJ2-3; 8 bases map to TRBD2. Germline V CDR1 and CDR2: SGDLS, YYNGEE. J gave up 7 bases and V 2 bases, and 15 bases lay outside the gene matches. The CDR3 loop spans 17 amino acids.

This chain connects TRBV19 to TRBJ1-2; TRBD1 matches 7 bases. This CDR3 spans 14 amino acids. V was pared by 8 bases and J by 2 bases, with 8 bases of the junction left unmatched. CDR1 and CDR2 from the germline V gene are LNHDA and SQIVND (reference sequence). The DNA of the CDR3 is TGTGCCAGTCTCCAAGACAGGGTAAACTATGGCTACACCTTC. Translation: CASLQDRVNYGYTF.

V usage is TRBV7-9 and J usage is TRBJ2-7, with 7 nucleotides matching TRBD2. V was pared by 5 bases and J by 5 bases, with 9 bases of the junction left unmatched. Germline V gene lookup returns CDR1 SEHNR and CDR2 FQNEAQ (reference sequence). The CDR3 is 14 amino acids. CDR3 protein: CASSPGSAGDEQYF. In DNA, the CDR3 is TGTGCCAGCAGCCCAGGGTCTGCGGGGGACGAGCAGTACTTC. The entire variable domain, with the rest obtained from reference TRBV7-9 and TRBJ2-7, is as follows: DTGVSQNPRHKITKRGQNVTFRCDPISEHNRLYWYRQTLGQGPEFLTYFQNEAQLEKSRLLSDRFSAERPKGSFSTLEIQRTEQGDSAMYLCASSPGSAGDEQYFGPGTRLTVT.

The DNA of the CDR3 is TGTGCCAGCAGCCATCCCCCGGGACCTCGAAGGACCATATATTTT. Its translation is CASSHPPGPRRTIYF. This rearrangement joins TRBV3-1 (or the pseudogene TRBV3-2) to TRBJ1-3; D is possibly TRBD1 (5 bases). This CDR3 has 15 residues. Germline values: CDR1 LGHDT, CDR2 YNNKEL (reference sequence). Trimming removed 3 bases from V and 10 bases from J, with 19 bases in between.

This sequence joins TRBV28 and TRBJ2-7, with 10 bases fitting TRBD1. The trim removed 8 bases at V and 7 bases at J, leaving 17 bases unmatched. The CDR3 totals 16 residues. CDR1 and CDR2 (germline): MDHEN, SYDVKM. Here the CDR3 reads CASEKGGGQGTGEQYF. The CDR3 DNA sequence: TGTGCCAGCGAGAAGGGGGGGGGACAGGGGACTGGGGAGCAGTACTTC. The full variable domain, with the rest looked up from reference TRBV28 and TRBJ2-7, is DVKVTQSSRYLVKRTGEKVFLECVQDMDHENMFWYRQDPGLGLRLIYFSYDVKMKEKGDIPEGYSVSREKKERFSLILESASTNQTSMYLCASEKGGGQGTGEQYFGPGTRLTVT.

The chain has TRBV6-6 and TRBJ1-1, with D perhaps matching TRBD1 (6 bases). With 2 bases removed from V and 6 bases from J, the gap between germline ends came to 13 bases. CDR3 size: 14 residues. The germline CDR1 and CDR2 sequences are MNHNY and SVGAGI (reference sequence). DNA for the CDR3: TGTGCCAGCAGTTACGGCAGGGGTAGGCCTGAAGCTTTCTTT. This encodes CASSYGRGRPEAFF.

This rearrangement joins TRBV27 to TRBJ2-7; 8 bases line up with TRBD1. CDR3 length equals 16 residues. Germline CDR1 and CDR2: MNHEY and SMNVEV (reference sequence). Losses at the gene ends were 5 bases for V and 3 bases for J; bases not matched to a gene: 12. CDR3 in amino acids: CASSPQGQGAYYEQYF. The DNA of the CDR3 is TGTGCCAGCAGTCCTCAGGGGCAGGGGGCCTACTACGAGCAGTACTTC.

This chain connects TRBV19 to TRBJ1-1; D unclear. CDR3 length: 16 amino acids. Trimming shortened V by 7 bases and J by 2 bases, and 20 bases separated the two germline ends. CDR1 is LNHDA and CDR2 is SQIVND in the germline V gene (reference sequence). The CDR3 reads CASIHTGRTLNTEAFF. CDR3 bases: TGTGCCAGTATCCACACCGGGAGGACCCTCAACACTGAAGCTTTCTTT.

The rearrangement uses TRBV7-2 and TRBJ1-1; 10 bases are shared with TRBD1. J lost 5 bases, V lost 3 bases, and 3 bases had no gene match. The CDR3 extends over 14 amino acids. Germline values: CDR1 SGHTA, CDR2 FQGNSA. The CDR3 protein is CASSLGGQGTEAFF. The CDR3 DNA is TGTGCCAGCAGCTTGGGGGGACAGGGGACTGAAGCTTTCTTT.

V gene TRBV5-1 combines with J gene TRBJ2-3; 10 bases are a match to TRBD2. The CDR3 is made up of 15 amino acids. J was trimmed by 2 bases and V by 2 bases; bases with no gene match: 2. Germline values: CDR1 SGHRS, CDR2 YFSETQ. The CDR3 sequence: CASSLAGGTTDTQYF. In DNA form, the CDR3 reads TGCGCCAGCAGCTTAGCGGGGGGGACCACAGATACGCAGTATTTT.

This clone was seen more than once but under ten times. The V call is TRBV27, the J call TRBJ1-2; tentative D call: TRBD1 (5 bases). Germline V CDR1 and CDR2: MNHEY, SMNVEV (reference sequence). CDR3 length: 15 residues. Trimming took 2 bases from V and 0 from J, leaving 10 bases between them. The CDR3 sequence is CASSLQGIPNYGYTF. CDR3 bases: TGTGCCAGCAGTTTACAGGGTATCCCTAACTATGGCTACACCTTC.

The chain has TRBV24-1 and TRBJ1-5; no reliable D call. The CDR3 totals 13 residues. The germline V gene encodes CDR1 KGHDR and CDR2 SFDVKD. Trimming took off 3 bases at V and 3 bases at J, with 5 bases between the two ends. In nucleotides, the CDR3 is TGTGCCACCAGTGATCGTTCCAATCAGCCCCAGCATTTT. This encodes CATSDRSNQPQHF.

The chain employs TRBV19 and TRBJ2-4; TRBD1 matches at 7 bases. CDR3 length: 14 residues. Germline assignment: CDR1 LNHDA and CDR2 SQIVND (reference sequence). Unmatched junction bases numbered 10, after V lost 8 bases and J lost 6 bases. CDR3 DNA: TGTGCCAGTCGCAAAGAGGGACAGAGAAACATTCAGTACTTC. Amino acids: CASRKEGQRNIQYF.

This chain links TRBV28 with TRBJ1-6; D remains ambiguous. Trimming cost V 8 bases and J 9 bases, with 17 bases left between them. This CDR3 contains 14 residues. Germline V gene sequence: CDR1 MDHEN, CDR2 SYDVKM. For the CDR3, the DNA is TGTGCCAGCGTATCGAGTATCGGGAGTTCACCCCTCCACTTT. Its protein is CASVSSIGSSPLHF. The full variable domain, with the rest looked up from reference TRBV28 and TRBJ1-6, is DVKVTQSSRYLVKRTGEKVFLECVQDMDHENMFWYRQDPGLGLRLIYFSYDVKMKEKGDIPEGYSVSREKKERFSLILESASTNQTSMYLCASVSSIGSSPLHFGNGTRLTVT.

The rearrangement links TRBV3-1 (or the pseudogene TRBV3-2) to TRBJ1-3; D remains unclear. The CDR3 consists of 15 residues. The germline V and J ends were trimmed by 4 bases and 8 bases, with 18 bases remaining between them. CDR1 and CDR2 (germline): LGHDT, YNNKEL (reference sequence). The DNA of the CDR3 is TGTGCCAGCAGCCCTCGGGCAACCCTCCGGGACACCATATATTTT. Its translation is CASSPRATLRDTIYF.

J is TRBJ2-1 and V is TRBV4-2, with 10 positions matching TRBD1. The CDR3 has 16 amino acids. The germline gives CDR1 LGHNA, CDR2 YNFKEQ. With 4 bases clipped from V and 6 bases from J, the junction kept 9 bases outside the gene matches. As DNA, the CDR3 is TGTGCCAGCAGCCCGGGGGTGGGACAGGGGACCAATGAGCAGTTCTTC. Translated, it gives CASSPGVGQGTNEQFF.